The source of this TCR beta chain is a study of blood T cell repertoires in COVID-19. Study details: Collection of acute and convalescent COVID-19 samples took place in the United States, Italy and Spain. Sample material is recorded as cDNA or gDNA derived from T cells, B-cell-depleted T cells, or PBMCs.

Under the authors' procedure: The assay estimated nucleated cells by amplifying reference gene primers. Assay used: immunoSEQ multiplex PCR; TCRdb lists only in-frame clones, some missing. V, J and clone size are those of that table, while D and trimming were read from the DNA. This sample yields about 300,000 clones, of which about 83% are seen a single time; 1.5% to 2% belongs to the top ten. The CDR3 runs 13 residues. The V gene's germline CDR1 is ENHRY and CDR2 SYGVKD. V dropped 8 bases and J dropped 4; count of bases not matched to a gene: 5. Material for sequencing was peripheral blood. The sequence derives from a woman aged 45-60 years with acute or convalescent COVID-19. The rearrangement joins TRBV10-3 to TRBJ2-3, with 8 positions matching TRBD2. CDR3 sequence reads: CAISGGDADTQYF. The CDR3 nucleotides are TGTGCCATCTCGGGGGGGGACGCAGATACGCAGTATTTT.